Listed here are 21 T cell receptor beta chains from one sample, sequenced in a study of T cell responses to AZD1222 COVID-19 vaccine. The table came from immunoSEQ multiplex PCR; TCRdb's copy has only in-frame clones and leaves some out. The sample consists of around 150,000 clones, roughly 92% of them appearing once. The source was peripheral blood, collected 28 days after the second AZD1222 dose. The receptor set was obtained from an adult who received the AZD1222 COVID-19 vaccine.

The rearrangement joins TRBV3-1 (or the pseudogene TRBV3-2) to TRBJ1-4; TRBD1 might be the D (5 bases). V shed 0 bases and J shed 8 bases, with 16 bases lying between them. The CDR3 has 16 amino acids. Germline CDR1 LGHDT, CDR2 YNNKEL (reference sequence). Here the CDR3 reads CASSQEGIGVNEKLFF. In DNA, the CDR3 is TGTGCCAGCAGCCAAGAAGGAATAGGGGTAAACGAAAAACTGTTTTTT.

This chain links TRBV9 with TRBJ2-1; TRBD1 or TRBD2 may be the D gene (6 bases each). This CDR3 spans 15 amino acids. Germline CDR1 SGDLS, CDR2 YYNGEE. V lost 0 bases to trimming and J lost 6 bases, with 13 bases between them. The CDR3 region is CASSVATRGPNEQFF. DNA for the CDR3: TGTGCCAGCAGCGTAGCTACTCGGGGGCCCAATGAGCAGTTCTTC.

V usage is TRBV4-2 and J usage is TRBJ1-1, with a weak D call TRBD1 (6 bases). V lost 3 bases to trimming and J lost 3 bases, with 17 bases between them. This CDR3 spans 16 amino acids. The germline V gene has CDR1 LGHNA and CDR2 YNFKEQ. CDR3 coding DNA: TGTGCCAGCAGCCACCCCAATGGGGGGGCTGACACTGAAGCTTTCTTT. Amino acid sequence: CASSHPNGGADTEAFF.

In its sample, this clone was seen once. This rearrangement joins TRBV4-3 to TRBJ2-1, with D possibly being TRBD1 or TRBD2 (8 bases each). Germline V gene lookup returns CDR1 LGHNA and CDR2 YSLEER. V lost 0 bases and J 6 bases, leaving 15 bases between the germline ends. The CDR3 consists of 16 residues. The CDR3 spells CASSQDSGTGINEQFF. The CDR3 DNA sequence: TGCGCCAGCAGCCAAGATAGCGGGACAGGTATCAATGAGCAGTTCTTC.

The chain combines TRBV7-6 with TRBJ2-7; 8 bases align to TRBD2. The CDR3 loop spans 16 amino acids. CDR1 is SGHVS and CDR2 is FNYEAQ in the germline V gene. V trimming: 5 bases; J trimming: 0 bases; junction bases outside the gene matches: 9. CDR3 amino acids: CASSPGLAESSYEQYF. The CDR3 DNA is TGTGCCAGCAGCCCTGGACTAGCCGAAAGCTCCTACGAGCAGTACTTC. Full variable domain (rest looked up from reference TRBV7-6 and TRBJ2-7): GAGVSQSPRYKVTKRGQDVALRCDPISGHVSLYWYRQALGQGPEFLTYFNYEAQQDKSGLPNDRFSAERPEGSISTLTIQRTEQRDSAMYRCASSPGLAESSYEQYFGPGTRLTVT.

This chain links TRBV29-1 with TRBJ1-1; 8 bases line up with TRBD1. Germline trimming cut 7 bases from V and 1 base from J; bases unmatched to any gene: 2. Germline V gives CDR1 SQVTM, CDR2 ANQGSEA. The CDR3 is 12 amino acids. This chain's CDR3 is CSAGQGNTEAFF. The CDR3 nucleotides read TGCAGCGCAGGACAGGGGAACACTGAAGCTTTCTTT. The complete variable domain, with remaining parts taken from reference TRBV29-1 and TRBJ1-1, reads SAVISQKPSRDICQRGTSLTIQCQVDSQVTMMFWYRQQPGQSLTLIATANQGSEATYESGFVIDKFPISRPNLTFSTLTVSNMSPEDSSIYLCSAGQGNTEAFFGQGTRLTVV.

The rearrangement links TRBV18 to TRBJ1-1; D gene uncertain. Trimming stripped 4 bases from V and 0 bases from J, with 6 bases between. This CDR3 contains 13 residues. In germline, CDR1 is KGHSH, CDR2 LQKENI. The CDR3 DNA reads TGTGCCAGCTCACTTCAGATGAACACTGAAGCTTTCTTT. Translated: CASSLQMNTEAFF.

The chain has TRBV5-1 and TRBJ1-2, with TRBD1 matching 7 bases. The trim removed 0 bases at V and 6 bases at J, leaving 5 bases unmatched. CDR1 is SGHRS and CDR2 is YFSETQ in the germline V gene. CDR3 length: 14 amino acids. The CDR3 here is CASSLVGQDHGYTF. The CDR3 DNA is TGCGCCAGCAGCTTGGTCGGACAGGACCATGGCTACACCTTC.

The V call is TRBV5-8, the J call TRBJ2-4, with 12 bases lining up with TRBD1. J was trimmed by 1 base and V by 4 bases; bases with no gene match: 9. Germline V gives CDR1 SGHTS, CDR2 YDEGEE. This CDR3 region has 18 residues. CDR3 in DNA: TGTGCCAGCAGCCGGGACAGGGGGCCGGCATTCGCCAAAAACATTCAGTACTTC. It translates to CASSRDRGPAFAKNIQYF.

The gene calls are TRBV9 and TRBJ2-2; D assignment may be TRBD1 or TRBD2 (5 bases each). This CDR3 region has 15 residues. V gave up 3 bases and J gave up 3 bases, with 12 bases separating them. The germline V gene has CDR1 SGDLS and CDR2 YYNGEE. CDR3 loop: CASSGWDQYTGELFF. The CDR3 nucleotides are TGTGCCAGCAGCGGTTGGGACCAATACACCGGGGAGCTGTTTTTT.

The V call is TRBV15, the J call TRBJ2-7; TRBD1 matches 10 bases. The V and J ends lost 5 bases and 4 bases, in that order; junction bases with no gene match: 11. Germline-derived CDR1 and CDR2 are LNHNV and YYDKDF (reference sequence). This CDR3 comprises 16 residues. CDR3 sequence: CATSLLTGTGVYEQYF. As DNA, the CDR3 is TGTGCCACCAGCCTTCTCACCGGGACAGGGGTGTACGAGCAGTACTTC.

The gene calls are TRBV4-3 and TRBJ2-3; D uncertain. The CDR3 runs to 13 residues. Per germline, CDR1 LGHNA and CDR2 YSLEER. V was shortened by 1 base and J by 5 bases, with 7 bases between the two germline ends. CDR3 coding DNA: TGCGCCAGCAGCCAAGTGTTTAGAGATACGCAGTATTTT. This sequence encodes CASSQVFRDTQYF.

The V gene is TRBV10-1, the J gene TRBJ2-5; TRBD2 matches 7 bases. This CDR3 has 14 residues. The germline CDR1 and CDR2 sequences are WNHNN and SYGVQD (reference sequence). V lost 2 bases and J lost 3; bases outside the gene matches: 3. CDR3 sequence: CASSETLAEETQYF. CDR3 sequence (DNA): TGCGCCAGCAGTGAGACCCTAGCGGAAGAGACCCAGTACTTC.

The chain uses TRBV21-1 and TRBJ1-2. TRBV21-1 is termed a pseudogene. The CDR3 is 16 residues long. The CDR3 DNA follows: TGTGCCAGCAGCAAAGCGCGAGGGGCGCCGGACTATGGCTACACCTTC. Translation gives CASSKARGAPDYGYTF.

In this sample, this clone turned up a few times. The rearrangement joins TRBV7-2 to TRBJ1-3, with 8 bases lining up with TRBD1. CDR3 length equals 17 residues. CDR1 and CDR2 from the germline V gene are SGHTA and FQGNSA. Trimming removed 5 bases from V and 1 base from J; junction bases left unmatched: 10. Here the CDR3 DNA reads TGTGCCAGCAGCCCCCACGGGACAGGAGCTTCTGGAAACACCATATATTTT. Its translation is CASSPHGTGASGNTIYF.

The chain carries TRBV19 and TRBJ2-7; D gene uncertain. V lost 1 base and J lost 6, with 7 bases in between. Germline V gene lookup returns CDR1 LNHDA and CDR2 SQIVND (reference sequence). The CDR3 is 12 residues long. CDR3 DNA sequence: TGTGCCAGTAGTATAGGGAGAACCGAGCAGTACTTC. This sequence encodes CASSIGRTEQYF. The full variable domain, rest sourced from reference TRBV19 and TRBJ2-7, is DGGITQSPKYLFRKEGQNVTLSCEQNLNHDAMYWYRQDPGQGLRLIYYSQIVNDFQKGDIAEGYSVSREKKESFPLTVTSAQKNPTAFYLCASSIGRTEQYFGPGTRLTVT.

The rearrangement links TRBV3-1 (or the pseudogene TRBV3-2) to TRBJ1-1, with 8 positions matching TRBD1. V lost 5 bases, J lost 4 bases, and 6 bases stayed unmatched. The CDR3 contains 14 residues. The germline V gene encodes CDR1 LGHDT and CDR2 YNNKEL (reference sequence). CDR3 in DNA: TGTGCCAGCAGCTCGACAGGGGCTAGCACTGAAGCTTTCTTT. It translates to CASSSTGASTEAFF.

The V and J genes are TRBV4-1 and TRBJ2-2; 7 bases line up with TRBD2. Germline V gene data show CDR1 as MGHRA and CDR2 as YSYEKL. This CDR3 has 16 residues. With V trimmed by 2 bases and J by 0 bases, 3 bases remained unmatched. CDR3 protein: CASSQWRGSNTGELFF. CDR3 bases: TGCGCCAGCAGCCAATGGCGGGGGTCGAACACCGGGGAGCTGTTTTTT.

This chain connects TRBV6-2 or TRBV6-3 to TRBJ1-5, with no clear D. Per germline, CDR1 MNHEY and CDR2 SVGEGT. The V end lost 2 bases, the J end lost 5 bases, and 10 bases lay between the germline ends. This CDR3 is 14 amino acids long. CDR3 DNA sequence: TGTGCCAGCAGTTACAGGCAGGACGATCAGCCCCAGCATTTT. Translating it yields CASSYRQDDQPQHF.

The chain recombines TRBV10-3 with TRBJ1-3; 7 nucleotides align to TRBD1. The CDR3 sequence is 14 residues long. Germline assignment: CDR1 ENHRY and CDR2 SYGVKD. The ends lost 11 bases at V and 0 bases at J; junction bases unmatched: 7. The CDR3 reads CAVGQLGSGNTIYF. The CDR3 nucleotides read TGTGCCGTGGGACAGCTTGGCTCTGGAAACACCATATATTTT.

CDR3 loop: CASSSGTGGYQPQHF. The CDR3 DNA follows: TGTGCCAGCTCATCCGGGACAGGGGGTTATCAGCCCCAGCATTTT. V is TRBV18 and J is TRBJ1-5; 11 positions match TRBD1. The CDR3 loop spans 15 amino acids. Germline CDR1 KGHSH, CDR2 LQKENI. V shed 5 bases, J shed 5 bases, and the junction held 5 bases outside the gene matches.